The clone carrying this T cell receptor (beta chain) was seen a handful of times. The sample is drawn from a study of response to subunit inactivated influenza vaccine. CDR1 DFQATT and CDR2 SNEGSKA come from the germline V gene (reference sequence). CDR3 length: 15 residues. V gave up 3 bases and J gave up 2 bases, with 13 bases separating them. MiXCR was run by TCRdb on the RT-PCR reads, yielding one entry per CDR3 protein. The table has a few hundred thousand distinct CDR3 sequences, 20% to 25% seen once. The receptor comes from a man between 50 and 75 years old who received an inactivated influenza vaccine. The chain is built from TRBV20-1 and TRBJ2-2; weak D call: TRBD2 (5 bases). The material sequenced was PBMCs from blood, taken about 20 months after vaccination. For the CDR3, the DNA is TGCAGTGCTAGCCCGGGAAAGGTTAACACCGGGGAGCTGTTTTTT. Amino acids: CSASPGKVNTGELFF.